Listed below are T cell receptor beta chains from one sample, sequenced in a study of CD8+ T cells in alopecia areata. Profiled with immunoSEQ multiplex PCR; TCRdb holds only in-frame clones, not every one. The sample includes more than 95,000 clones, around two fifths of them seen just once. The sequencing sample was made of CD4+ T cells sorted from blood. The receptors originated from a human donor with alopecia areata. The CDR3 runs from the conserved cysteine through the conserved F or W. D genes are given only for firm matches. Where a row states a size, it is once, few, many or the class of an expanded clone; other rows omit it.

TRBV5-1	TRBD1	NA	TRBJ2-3	CASSLMTGGSNTQYF	TGCGCCAGCAGCTTGATGACAGGGGGCTCAAATACGCAGTATTTT
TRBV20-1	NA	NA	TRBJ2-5	CSASEETQYF	TGCAGTGCTAGCGAAGAGACCCAGTACTTC
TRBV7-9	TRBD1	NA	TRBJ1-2	CASNPGTGEVGYTF	TGTGCCAGCAACCCAGGGACAGGGGAGGTTGGCTACACCTTC
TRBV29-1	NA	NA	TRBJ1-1	CSVGSRGPEAFF	TGCAGCGTTGGGAGCAGGGGTCCTGAAGCTTTCTTT
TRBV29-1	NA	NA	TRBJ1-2	CSVEVRAGYTF	TGCAGCGTTGAAGTTCGCGCGGGCTACACCTTC
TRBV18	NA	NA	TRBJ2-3	CASSGQASTDTQYF	TGTGCCAGCTCCGGGCAGGCAAGCACAGATACGCAGTATTTT
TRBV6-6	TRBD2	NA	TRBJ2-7	CASSLAASGGYEQYF	TGTGCCAGCAGCCTCGCGGCTAGCGGGGGTTACGAGCAGTACTTC
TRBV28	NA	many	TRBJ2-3	CASSPWASAQYF	TGTGCCAGCAGTCCTTGGGCTAGCGCGCAGTATTTT
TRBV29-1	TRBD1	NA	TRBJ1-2	CSVPGTGANYGYTF	TGCAGCGTCCCCGGGACAGGAGCTAACTATGGCTACACCTTC
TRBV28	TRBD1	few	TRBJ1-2	CASSSGQGTYGYTF	TGTGCCAGCAGTTCGGGACAGGGAACGTATGGCTACACCTTC
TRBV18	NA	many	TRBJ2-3	CASSPAYLSTDTQYF	TGTGCCAGCTCACCGGCCTACCTGAGCACAGATACGCAGTATTTT
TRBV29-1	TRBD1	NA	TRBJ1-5	CSVRTGDVWQPQHF	TGCAGCGTTCGGACAGGGGACGTCTGGCAGCCCCAGCATTTT
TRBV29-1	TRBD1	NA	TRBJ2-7	CSVVRQGAHEQYF	TGCAGCGTTGTAAGACAGGGGGCCCACGAGCAGTACTTC
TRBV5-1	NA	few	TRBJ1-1	CASSLNGQTNTEAFF	TGCGCCAGCAGCTTGAACGGCCAGACTAACACTGAAGCTTTCTTT
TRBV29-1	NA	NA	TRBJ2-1	CSADVSSYNEQFF	TGCAGCGCGGACGTGAGCTCCTACAATGAGCAGTTCTTC
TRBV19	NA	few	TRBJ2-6	CASSMLGANVLTF	TGTGCCAGTAGTATGCTTGGGGCCAACGTCCTGACTTTC
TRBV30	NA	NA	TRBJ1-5	CAWSGGSNQPQHF	TGTGCCTGGAGCGGGGGTAGCAATCAGCCCCAGCATTTT
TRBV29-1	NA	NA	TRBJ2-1	CSGGPAGTPTKEQFF	TGCAGCGGGGGTCCCGCGGGGACTCCCACGAAGGAGCAGTTCTTC
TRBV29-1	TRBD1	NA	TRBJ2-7	CSVRDRGYEQYF	TGCAGCGTTCGAGACAGGGGGTACGAGCAGTACTTC
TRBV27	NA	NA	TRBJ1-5	CASSYDRTSNQPQHF	TGTGCCAGCAGCTACGACAGGACTAGCAATCAGCCCCAGCATTTT
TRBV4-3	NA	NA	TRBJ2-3	CASSQQLTSTDTQYF	TGCGCCAGCAGCCAGCAGCTCACTAGCACAGATACGCAGTATTTT
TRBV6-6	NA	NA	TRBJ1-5	CASSLVRNQPQHF	TGTGCCAGCAGCCTAGTCCGCAATCAGCCCCAGCATTTT
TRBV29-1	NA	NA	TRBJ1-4	CSVFGQTGEKLFF	TGCAGCGTTTTTGGACAGACGGGGGAAAAACTGTTTTTT
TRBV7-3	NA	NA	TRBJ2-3	CASSLGTSTDTQYF	TGTGCCAGCAGCCTAGGGACTAGCACAGATACGCAGTATTTT
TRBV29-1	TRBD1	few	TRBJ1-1	CSVVPRGAYRMNTEAFF	TGCAGCGTTGTTCCCAGGGGGGCCTACAGAATGAACACTGAAGCTTTCTTT
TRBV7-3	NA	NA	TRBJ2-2	CASSLSVTGELFF	TGTGCCAGCAGCTTATCAGTAACCGGGGAGCTGTTTTTT
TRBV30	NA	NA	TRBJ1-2	CAWSSGSNYGYTF	TGTGCCTGGAGTTCGGGTAGTAACTATGGCTACACCTTC
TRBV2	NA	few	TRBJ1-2	CASSEVGTNYGYTF	TGTGCCAGCAGTGAAGTAGGAACTAACTATGGCTACACCTTC
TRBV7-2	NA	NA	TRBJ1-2	CASSFAGANYGYTF	TGTGCCAGCAGCTTTGCAGGAGCTAACTATGGCTACACCTTC
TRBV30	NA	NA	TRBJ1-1	CAWSASGDRAFF	TGTGCCTGGAGTGCTTCAGGGGATCGAGCTTTCTTT
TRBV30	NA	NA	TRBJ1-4	CAWSVPNEKLFF	TGTGCCTGGAGTGTACCTAATGAAAAACTGTTTTTT
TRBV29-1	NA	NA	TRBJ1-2	CSVDPGQIYGYTF	TGCAGCGTTGACCCCGGACAGATCTATGGCTACACCTTC
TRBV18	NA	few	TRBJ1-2	CASSADSDGYTF	TGTGCCAGCTCAGCCGACAGTGATGGCTACACCTTC
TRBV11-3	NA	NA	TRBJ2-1	CASSLDQGSSRSYNEQFF	TGTGCCAGCAGCTTAGATCAGGGTAGCAGTCGCTCCTACAATGAGCAGTTCTTC
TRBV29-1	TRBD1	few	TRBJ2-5	CSVRQGAGETQYF	TGCAGCGTAAGACAGGGGGCTGGAGAGACCCAGTACTTC
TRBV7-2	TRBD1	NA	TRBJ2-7	CASSSWTGGGYEQYF	TGTGCCAGCAGCTCCTGGACAGGGGGCGGATACGAGCAGTACTTC
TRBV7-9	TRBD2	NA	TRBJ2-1	CASRAGGSYNEQFF	TGTGCCAGCAGAGCGGGAGGATCCTACAATGAGCAGTTCTTC
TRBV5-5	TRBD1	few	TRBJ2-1	CASSPGTGGYNEQFF	TGTGCCAGCAGCCCCGGGACAGGGGGCTACAATGAGCAGTTCTTC
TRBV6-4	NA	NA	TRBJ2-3	CASCPRDTQYF	TGTGCCAGCTGCCCCAGGGATACGCAGTATTTT
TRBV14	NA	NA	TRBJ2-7	CASSQASRLSYEQYF	TGTGCCAGCAGCCAAGCTAGCCGCCTCTCCTACGAGCAGTACTTC
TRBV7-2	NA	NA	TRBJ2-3	CASSSANTRTDTQYF	TGTGCCAGCAGCTCCGCAAACACCAGAACGGATACGCAGTATTTT
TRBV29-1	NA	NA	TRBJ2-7	CSVDGGGIHEQYF	TGCAGCGTTGACGGGGGCGGGATCCACGAGCAGTACTTC
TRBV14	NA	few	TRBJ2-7	CASSQGWTVPYEQYF	TGTGCCAGCAGCCAGGGTTGGACAGTTCCCTACGAGCAGTACTTC
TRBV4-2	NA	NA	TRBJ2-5	CASSQYPGTQYF	TGTGCCAGCAGCCAGTACCCGGGGACCCAGTACTTC
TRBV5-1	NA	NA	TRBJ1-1	CASSFGMAEAFF	TGCGCCAGCAGCTTCGGGATGGCTGAAGCTTTCTTT
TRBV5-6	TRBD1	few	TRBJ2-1	CASSLGRGPRSLNEQFF	TGTGCCAGCAGCTTGGGCAGGGGGCCGAGGTCCCTCAATGAGCAGTTCTTC
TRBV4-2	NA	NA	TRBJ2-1	CASRQPRNSREDNEQFF	TGTGCCAGCAGGCAACCAAGGAATTCGAGGGAGGACAATGAGCAGTTCTTC
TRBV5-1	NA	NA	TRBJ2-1	CASSYIPGPNEQFF	TGCGCCAGCAGCTACATCCCAGGGCCGAATGAGCAGTTCTTC
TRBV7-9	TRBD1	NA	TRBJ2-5	CASSSRQGTQETQYF	TGTGCCAGCAGCTCCCGACAGGGGACCCAAGAGACCCAGTACTTC
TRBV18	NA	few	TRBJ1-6	CASSLTVSTYNSPLHF	TGTGCCAGCTCATTGACAGTTAGCACCTATAATTCACCCCTCCACTTT
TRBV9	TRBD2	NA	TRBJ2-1	CASSVGGAGGYNEQFF	TGTGCCAGCAGCGTAGGAGGGGCGGGAGGCTACAATGAGCAGTTCTTC
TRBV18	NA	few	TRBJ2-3	CASSQADTQYF	TGTGCCAGCTCACAGGCAGATACGCAGTATTTT
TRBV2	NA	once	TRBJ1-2	CASSEMGLRGYTF	TGTGCCAGCAGTGAAATGGGGTTACGTGGCTACACCTTC